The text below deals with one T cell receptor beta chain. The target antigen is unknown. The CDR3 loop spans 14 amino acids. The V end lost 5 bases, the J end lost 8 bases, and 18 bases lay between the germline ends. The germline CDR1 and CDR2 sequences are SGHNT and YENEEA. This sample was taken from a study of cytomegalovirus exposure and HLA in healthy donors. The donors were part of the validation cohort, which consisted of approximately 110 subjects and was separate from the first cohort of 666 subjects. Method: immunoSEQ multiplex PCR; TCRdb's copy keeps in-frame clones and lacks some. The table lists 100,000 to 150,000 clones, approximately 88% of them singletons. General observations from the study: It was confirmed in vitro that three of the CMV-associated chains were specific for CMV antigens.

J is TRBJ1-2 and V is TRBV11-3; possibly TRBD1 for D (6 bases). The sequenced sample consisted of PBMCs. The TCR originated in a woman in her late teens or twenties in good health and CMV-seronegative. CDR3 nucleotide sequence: TGTGCCAGCAGCCTCCGGGACATACAGGACGGCTACACCTTC. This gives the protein CASSLRDIQDGYTF.